Below are 9 T cell receptor beta chains sequenced from a single sample in a study of shared clonotypes between healthy human individuals. Generated by immunoSEQ multiplex PCR, the TCRdb table keeps only in-frame clones and is missing some. Here the sample spans roughly 2.1 million clones, more than 85% being singletons. Positive CCR7 selection of CD45RO-negative cells yielded the naive CD8 cells, and terminally differentiated effector memory CD45RA+ cells were excluded. Input material: naive CD8+ T cells from PBMCs. The receptors were gathered from a man aged 18 to 30 in good health. Some clones in this sample may be carry-over from other donors' samples.

The chain uses TRBV5-6 and TRBJ2-1; 9 bases fit TRBD2. CDR1 is SGHDT, CDR2 YYEEEE, per germline. This CDR3 contains 14 residues. V lost 5 bases, J lost 6 bases, and 6 bases stayed unmatched. The CDR3 sequence: CASRSLAGSNEQFF. The CDR3 DNA sequence: TGTGCCAGCAGATCGCTAGCGGGGAGCAATGAGCAGTTCTTC.

The chain is built from TRBV5-6 and TRBJ2-1; TRBD1 matches at 10 bases. Looked up from germline, CDR1 is SGHDT and CDR2 is YYEEEE. The ends lost 4 bases at V and 8 bases at J; junction bases unmatched: 12. This CDR3 has 16 residues. CDR3: CASSQMTGGYLYEQFF. CDR3 in DNA: TGTGCCAGCAGCCAGATGACAGGGGGCTATCTTTATGAGCAGTTCTTC. The variable domain in full, completed from reference TRBV5-6 and TRBJ2-1, reads DAGVTQSPTHLIKTRGQQVTLRCSPKSGHDTVSWYQQALGQGPQFIFQYYEEEERQRGNFPDRFSGHQFPNYSSELNVNALLLGDSALYLCASSQMTGGYLYEQFFGPGTRLTVL.

V is TRBV7-3 and J is TRBJ2-3; 10 bases are a match to TRBD2. The CDR3 has 16 amino acids. CDR1 SGHTA and CDR2 FQGTGA come from the germline V gene. Trimming cost V 6 bases and J 0 bases; bases outside gene matches: 6. As DNA, the CDR3 is TGTGCCAGCAGTCGCGGACTAGCGGCTAGCACAGATACGCAGTATTTT. As protein: CASSRGLAASTDTQYF.

The chain has TRBV28 and TRBJ2-7; no definite D call. There are 14 residues in the CDR3. Germline V CDR1 and CDR2: MDHEN, SYDVKM. The V end lost 6 bases, the J end lost 0 bases, and 12 bases lay between the germline ends. The CDR3 nucleotides are TGTGCCAGCAGCCCACGCGGTCGCTCCTACGAGCAGTACTTC. Translation: CASSPRGRSYEQYF.

The chain employs TRBV28 and TRBJ2-7, with D unclear. The CDR3 sequence is 11 residues long. CDR1 and CDR2 (germline): MDHEN, SYDVKM. The ends were cut back, 6 bases at V and 3 bases at J, with 6 bases in the middle. CDR3 region: CASRTYYEQYF. CDR3 sequence (DNA): TGTGCCAGCAGGACTTACTACGAGCAGTACTTC. The entire variable domain, with the rest obtained from reference TRBV28 and TRBJ2-7, is as follows: DVKVTQSSRYLVKRTGEKVFLECVQDMDHENMFWYRQDPGLGLRLIYFSYDVKMKEKGDIPEGYSVSREKKERFSLILESASTNQTSMYLCASRTYYEQYFGPGTRLTVT.

The chain recombines TRBV11-2 with TRBJ2-5, with 9 bases identical to TRBD1. Germline V gene lookup returns CDR1 SGHAT and CDR2 FQNNGV. After removal of 4 bases from V and 4 bases from J, the junction contained 7 bases not matched to a gene. The CDR3 contains 15 residues. CDR3 nucleotide sequence: TGTGCCAGCAGCTCGAGGGACAGGGCGCGAGAGACCCAGTACTTC. Protein: CASSSRDRARETQYF.

The chain is built from TRBV27 and TRBJ2-1; 10 positions match TRBD1. Germline lookup yields CDR1 MNHEY and CDR2 SMNVEV (reference sequence). With 5 bases clipped from V and 5 bases from J, the junction kept 12 bases outside the gene matches. CDR3 length: 17 amino acids. Here the CDR3 DNA reads TGTGCCAGCAGTCCTTATTGGGGGACAGGGGTCCACAATGAGCAGTTCTTC. This gives the protein CASSPYWGTGVHNEQFF.

The J gene is TRBJ2-7, the V gene TRBV27; 8 nucleotides align to TRBD2. This CDR3 has 16 residues. Trimming removed 0 bases from V and 0 bases from J; junction bases left unmatched: 4. Germline CDR1 is MNHEY and CDR2 is SMNVEV (reference sequence). For the CDR3, the DNA is TGTGCCAGCAGTTTATCCCCAGCGGGAGTCTCCTACGAGCAGTACTTC. Its protein product is CASSLSPAGVSYEQYF.

V and J are TRBV7-9 and TRBJ2-1; 7 bases match TRBD2. The V gene's germline CDR1 is SEHNR and CDR2 FQNEAQ (reference sequence). Germline trimming cut 0 bases from V and 2 bases from J; bases unmatched to any gene: 7. The CDR3 has 17 residues. CDR3 amino acids: CASSLAPRGSTYNEQFF. DNA for the CDR3: TGTGCCAGCAGCTTAGCGCCGCGCGGGAGTACCTACAATGAGCAGTTCTTC.